The rows below give T cell receptor beta chains drawn from one sample of a study of control samples from healthy donors and cancer patients. Method: immunoSEQ multiplex PCR; TCRdb's copy keeps in-frame clones and lacks some. The sample has about 63,000 clones; approximately 85% are singletons. Specimen: blood. The origin of the receptors is a man aged 40-50 years in good health. CDR3s include the opening cysteine and the closing phenylalanine or tryptophan. The order of the fields is D gene, clone size, J gene, V gene, CDR3 DNA, CDR3 protein. A D gene is named only where the DNA matches it firmly. Where a row states a size, it is once, few, many or the class of an expanded clone; other rows omit it.

- few TRBJ1-2 TRBV2 TGTGCCAGCAGTGAGCAGAACTATGGCTACACCTTC CASSEQNYGYTF
- - TRBJ1-2 TRBV19 TGTGCCAGTAGTACCAGGGTTGGACCCTATGGCTACACCTTC CASSTRVGPYGYTF
- - TRBJ2-1 TRBV7-2 TGTGCCAGCAGCTTTTCCGCGTCCCCTTACAATGAGCAGTTCTTC CASSFSASPYNEQFF
- once TRBJ1-2 TRBV7-2 TGTGCCAGCAGCCTACCCGTGGGAGATAACTATGGCTACACCTTC CASSLPVGDNYGYTF
- once TRBJ2-3 TRBV19 TGTGCCAGTACCACCCGTTTGGGGTGGGATACGCAGTATTTT CASTTRLGWDTQYF
- few TRBJ1-6 TRBV2 TGTGCCAGCAGTTCCAATAATAGGTCACCCCTCCACTTT CASSSNNRSPLHF
TRBD1 - TRBJ2-5 TRBV11-2 TGTGCCAGCAGCTCACGACAGGGTGAGGTTGAGACCCAGTACTTC CASSSRQGEVETQYF
TRBD1 - TRBJ1-1 TRBV28 TGTGCCAGCAGTCCATTAGGACAGGGGGCCTTTGAAGCTTTCTTT CASSPLGQGAFEAFF
TRBD1 - TRBJ2-7 TRBV6-2/TRBV6-3 TGTGCCAGCAGTTACGGACAGGGAAGACCCTACGAGCAGTACTTC CASSYGQGRPYEQYF
- few TRBJ2-2 TRBV4-2 TGTGCCAGCAGCCAAGTAGTCGGAACCCACACCGGGGAGCTGTTTTTT CASSQVVGTHTGELFF
- - TRBJ2-3 TRBV9 TGTGCCAGCAGCGTAGTGGGGGGTGGCACAGATACGCAGTATTTT CASSVVGGGTDTQYF
- - TRBJ1-1 TRBV30 TGTGCCCGCTCCCGGGAGGGCCGGTTCACTGAAGCTTTCTTT CARSREGRFTEAFF
TRBD2 - TRBJ2-3 TRBV28 TGTGCCAGCAGGGGACTAGCGGGAACAGATACGCAGTATTTT CASRGLAGTDTQYF
- - TRBJ2-2 TRBV7-3 TGTGCCAGCAGCTTAAAAGGGTCCCACACCGGGGAGCTGTTTTTT CASSLKGSHTGELFF
- - TRBJ1-2 TRBV7-9 TGTGCCAGCAGCTTAGAAGGCAGGGTGCATGGCTACACCTTC CASSLEGRVHGYTF
- - TRBJ1-1 TRBV5-6 TGTGCCAGCAGCGGAGGGGGCACTGAAGCTTTCTTT CASSGGGTEAFF
TRBD1 once TRBJ1-1 TRBV15 TGTGCCACCAGCAGCAGACAGGGGCGAACTGAAGCTTTCTTT CATSSRQGRTEAFF
TRBD1 - TRBJ2-2 TRBV5-6 TGTGCCAGCAGCTTCGGGACAGGGGGAGGCAGCGGGGAGCTGTTTTTT CASSFGTGGGSGELFF
- - TRBJ2-5 TRBV11-3 TGTGCCAGCAGCCCTCCCAGCCAAAAAGAGACCCAGTACTTC CASSPPSQKETQYF
- - TRBJ2-5 TRBV19 TGTGCCAGTAGTATTGGTGGGTCATTGGGGTCCCAGTACTTC CASSIGGSLGSQYF
TRBD1 few TRBJ1-1 TRBV11-3 TGTGCCAGCAGCTCAAGGACAGGGACGAACACTGAAGCTTTCTTT CASSSRTGTNTEAFF
TRBD1 - TRBJ2-3 TRBV6-2/TRBV6-3 TGTGCCAGCAGTGCAACAGGGGGAGGTACAGATACGCAGTATTTT CASSATGGGTDTQYF
- - TRBJ2-3 TRBV6-5 TGTGCCAGCAGTTACTCCGGACGGAACACAGATACGCAGTATTTT CASSYSGRNTDTQYF
TRBD1 - TRBJ1-2 TRBV6-6 TGTGCCAGCACCCCCCGGACAGGGATAAACTATGGCTACACCTTC CASTPRTGINYGYTF
- once TRBJ2-3 TRBV18 TGTGCCAGCTCACCACCGGTCAGCCCCACAGATACGCAGTATTTT CASSPPVSPTDTQYF
- - TRBJ1-1 TRBV18 TGTGCCAGCTCTACTTACATTGGGGCAGGGACTGAAGCTTTCTTT CASSTYIGAGTEAFF
- - TRBJ1-1 TRBV5-8 TGTGCCAGCAGCTTGGCCTTGGGGGGCGGATGGACTGAAGCTTTCTTT CASSLALGGGWTEAFF
- - TRBJ1-1 TRBV29-1 TGCAGCGTTGAAAGACGAAGGGGGAACACTGAAGCTTTCTTT CSVERRRGNTEAFF
- - TRBJ1-1 TRBV19 TGTGCCAGTGAGACGGGGCAGGGGACTGAAGCTTTCTTT CASETGQGTEAFF
- - TRBJ2-3 TRBV19 TGTGCCAGTAGTATAATCGGCCAGGGTCAAGATACGCAGTATTTT CASSIIGQGQDTQYF
- few TRBJ2-7 TRBV7-9 TGTGCCAGCAGCCCCCTAGGGTGGACGACCTACGAGCAGTACTTC CASSPLGWTTYEQYF
TRBD1 once TRBJ2-1 TRBV30 TGTGCCTGGTCTAAACAGGGGGAGTATTCCTACAATGAGCAGTTCTTC CAWSKQGEYSYNEQFF
- - TRBJ2-7 TRBV3-1/TRBV3-2 TGTGCCAGCAGCCAAGTTGTGAGCTCCTACGAGCAGTACTTC CASSQVVSSYEQYF
- - TRBJ1-1 TRBV6-2/TRBV6-3 TGTGCCAGCAGTTACCAAGGGGGTTTCACTGAAGCTTTCTTT CASSYQGGFTEAFF
- - TRBJ2-3 TRBV15 TGTGCCACCAGCAGACGTTACCGAGATACGCAGTATTTT CATSRRYRDTQYF
- few TRBJ1-6 TRBV14 TGTGCCAGCAGCCAAGAATGGCCCATTAATAATTCACCCCTCCACTTT CASSQEWPINNSPLHF
- - TRBJ2-1 TRBV7-2 TGTGCCAGCAGCCCGTATCCTTTAAATAATGAGCAGTTCTTC CASSPYPLNNEQFF
- - TRBJ1-3 TRBV14 TGTGCCAGCAGCCCGACCCGTAACTCTGGAAACACCATATATTTT CASSPTRNSGNTIYF
TRBD1 - TRBJ1-1 TRBV27 TGTGCCAGCAGTAACCCGACAGGGGGCGGGATGAACACTGAAGCTTTCTTT CASSNPTGGGMNTEAFF
TRBD1 - TRBJ1-1 TRBV15 TGTGCCACCAGCACAATGGGGACAGGGCCCACTGAAGCTTTCTTT CATSTMGTGPTEAFF
- - TRBJ1-1 TRBV19 TGTGCCAGTTCCGTAGAGACTGAAGCTTTCTTT CASSVETEAFF
TRBD1 - TRBJ1-2 TRBV18 TGTGCCAGCTCACCGGACAGGCAAGCTAACTATGGCTACACCTTC CASSPDRQANYGYTF
TRBD1 - TRBJ1-2 TRBV19 TGTGCCAGTAGTCCGGGACAGGGGATAACTAACTATGGCTACACCTTC CASSPGQGITNYGYTF
- - TRBJ2-1 TRBV6-5 TGTGCCAGCGCCTCGGACAACAATGAGCAGTTCTTC CASASDNNEQFF
TRBD2 - TRBJ2-2 TRBV6-5 TGTGCCAGTAGCGGGACGAACACCGGGGAGCTGTTTTTT CASSGTNTGELFF
- - TRBJ2-3 TRBV6-5 TGTGCCAGCAGTTTTTGGCGGCGACCTAGCACAGATACGCAGTATTTT CASSFWRRPSTDTQYF
- few TRBJ1-2 TRBV6-5 TGTGCCAGCAGACTAAGCGGGGACAACTATGGCTACACCTTC CASRLSGDNYGYTF
- - TRBJ1-5 TRBV19 TGTGCCAGTAGTATACAGGCAGGCGGATATAGCAATCAGCCCCAGCATTTT CASSIQAGGYSNQPQHF
- - TRBJ1-2 TRBV27 TGTGCCAGCAGTTTAGGGCAGCCCAAATATGGCTACACCTTC CASSLGQPKYGYTF
- - TRBJ2-2 TRBV5-1 TGCGCCAGCAGCCGGGGGTTAAGCACCGGGGAGCTGTTTTTT CASSRGLSTGELFF
TRBD1 few TRBJ1-2 TRBV10-3 TGTGCCACTGTGACAGGGGACGGCTATGGCTACACCTTC CATVTGDGYGYTF
- - TRBJ1-4 TRBV6-5 TGTGCCAGCAGTTACTCGTCGGGGTATACTAATGAAAAACTGTTTTTT CASSYSSGYTNEKLFF
- - TRBJ1-1 TRBV14 TGTGCCAGCAGCCAAGATACAGGGCCAAATGCTTTCTTT CASSQDTGPNAFF
- - TRBJ2-5 TRBV6-5 TGTGCCAGCAGTCGTCCCCAAGCTCAAGAGACCCAGTACTTC CASSRPQAQETQYF
- - TRBJ2-7 TRBV11-2 TGTGCCAGCAGCTTAGTCTGGGGACCGACCTACGAGCAGTACTTC CASSLVWGPTYEQYF